The text below deals with one T cell receptor beta chain. Its specificity is unknown. From its re-call of the 5' RACE reads, TCRdb lists each CDR3 protein once, without DNA. The table lists 300,000 to 400,000 distinct CDR3 sequences. The entry originates in a study of monozygotic twins with inflammatory bowel disease. General study results and limits: Added variability in patient repertoires may stem from differing immunosuppressive treatments. The sharing of clonotypes with others was lower in IBD patients than in healthy twins, especially with disease activity.

CDR3 length equals 18 residues. CDR1 and CDR2 (germline): DFQATT, SNEGSKA (reference sequence). This sequence joins TRBV20-1 and TRBJ2-3; lacking DNA, the TRBD2 call made by TCRdb goes unchecked. This clonotype originated in a human donor with ulcerative colitis or Crohn's disease, or a healthy co-twin of an affected twin (not recorded which). Input material: blood. The CDR3 sequence: CSARVGLAGDLWADTQYF.